The subject of this entry is one TCR beta chain. The antigen is unknown. This sample was included in a study of radiation and T cells in renal cell carcinoma. Study overall: Nephrectomy followed 15 Gy stereotactic body radiation by 4 weeks. Study findings and constraints: No pretreatment tumor biopsies were available for baseline clonotypes.

This sample's time point: baseline pretreatment blood. Treatment of the sample: 15 Gy SBRT to primary tumor, nephrectomy 4 weeks later. Blood was sampled at baseline, 2 weeks and 4 weeks after SBRT. This renal cell carcinoma was of the clear cell type. This CDR3 comprises 17 residues. The ends were cut back, 3 bases at V and 2 bases at J, with 14 bases in the middle. Germline CDR1 and CDR2: ENHRY and SYGVKD. The data were produced by immunoSEQ multiplex PCR, yet TCRdb's version contains in-frame clones alone and is incomplete. The sample records roughly 100,000 clones, 86% being singletons. V usage is TRBV10-3 and J usage is TRBJ2-6; D call uncertain. This clonotype was obtained from a man in his fifties or sixties with renal cell carcinoma. The source material was blood, sampled from a patient whose treatment included radiotherapy and nephrectomy. CDR3 sequence: CAISDLADNPGANVLTF. CDR3 nucleotides: TGTGCCATCAGTGATTTGGCCGACAATCCTGGGGCCAACGTCCTGACTTTC.